The 29 T cell receptor beta chains below all came from one sample that was sequenced in a study of T cell repertoires and HLA-DP antigens. Antigens of these TCRs are unknown. Produced via immunoSEQ multiplex PCR; TCRdb's table is partial and in-frame only. The data hold about 110,000 clones, with roughly 92% observed a single time. The sample taken for sequencing was CD4+ T cells from PBMCs. The receptor set was obtained from a young woman in good health and CMV-seronegative.

This chain connects TRBV6-5 to TRBJ2-1, with a possible D match to TRBD1 (5 bases). This CDR3 spans 15 amino acids. Trimming removed 6 bases from V and 8 bases from J, with 20 bases in between. Germline CDR1 is MNHEY and CDR2 is SVGAGI. CDR3 coding DNA: TGTGCCAGCAGACCCATTAGGGGTTTGGGCCATGAGCAGTTCTTC. Translation gives CASRPIRGLGHEQFF.

The chain recombines TRBV29-1 with TRBJ1-2; no firm D call. V lost 6 bases and J lost 6, with 8 bases in between. In germline, CDR1 is SQVTM, CDR2 ANQGSEA. This CDR3 has 10 amino acids. The CDR3 DNA follows: TGCAGCGTGAGAGAGGATGGCTACACCTTC. This translates into CSVREDGYTF.

V usage is TRBV5-1 and J usage is TRBJ1-1; 7 bases are shared with TRBD1. Germline V lookup: CDR1 SGHRS, CDR2 YFSETQ. This CDR3 spans 14 amino acids. Trimming cost V 4 bases and J 1 base; bases outside gene matches: 4. The CDR3 region is CASSTTGRNTEAFF. CDR3 nucleotide sequence: TGCGCCAGCAGCACGACAGGGAGGAACACTGAAGCTTTCTTT. Full variable domain (remainder filled in from reference TRBV5-1 and TRBJ1-1): KAGVTQTPRYLIKTRGQQVTLSCSPISGHRSVSWYQQTPGQGLQFLFEYFSETQRNKGNFPGRFSGRQFSNSRSEMNVSTLELGDSALYLCASSTTGRNTEAFFGQGTRLTVV.

V usage is TRBV6-1 and J usage is TRBJ2-7; D gene ambiguous. V gave up 7 bases and J gave up 2 bases, with 9 bases separating them. The CDR3 is 12 residues long. Germline V gene lookup returns CDR1 MNHNS and CDR2 SASEGT. CDR3 bases: TGTGCCAGCATGCGTGGAACCTACGAGCAGTACTTC. Translation gives CASMRGTYEQYF.

V usage is TRBV7-2 and J usage is TRBJ2-3, with a weak D call TRBD2 (5 bases). The CDR3 is made up of 14 amino acids. V gave up 2 bases and J gave up 2 bases, with 8 bases separating them. The V gene's germline CDR1 is SGHTA and CDR2 FQGNSA. CDR3 sequence (DNA): TGTGCCAGCAGCTTAAAGGGAGACACAGATACGCAGTATTTT. It specifies CASSLKGDTDTQYF. Full variable domain (outside the CDR3, taken from reference TRBV7-2 and TRBJ2-3): GAGVSQSPSNKVTEKGKDVELRCDPISGHTALYWYRQSLGQGLEFLIYFQGNSAPDKSGLPSDRFSAERTGGSVSTLTIQRTQQEDSAVYLCASSLKGDTDTQYFGPGTRLTVL.

The rearrangement links TRBV10-3 to TRBJ1-6; D call uncertain. The germline gives CDR1 ENHRY, CDR2 SYGVKD. This CDR3 spans 14 amino acids. Trimming removed 9 bases from V and 4 bases from J, with 13 bases in between. This CDR3 reads CAMRQKDYNSPLHF. CDR3 bases: TGTGCCATGAGGCAAAAGGATTATAATTCACCCCTCCACTTT.

The rearrangement links TRBV7-2 to TRBJ1-6; TRBD1 might be the D (6 bases). Trimming pared 5 bases from V and 8 bases from J, leaving 16 bases between. The CDR3 totals 15 residues. Looked up from germline, CDR1 is SGHTA and CDR2 is FQGNSA. The CDR3 DNA is TGTGCCAGCAGCGAGCGACGGGGGGCATATTCACCCCTCCACTTT. Residues: CASSERRGAYSPLHF.

V and J are TRBV5-1 and TRBJ2-5; 9 nucleotides line up with TRBD1. Germline V gene sequence: CDR1 SGHRS, CDR2 YFSETQ. The junction had 2 bases not matched to a gene; V was cut back by 3 bases and J by 2 bases. The CDR3 totals 14 residues. For the CDR3, the DNA is TGCGCCAGCAGCTCACAGGGGGCGCAAGAGACCCAGTACTTC. This gives the protein CASSSQGAQETQYF.

This rearrangement joins TRBV10-3 to TRBJ1-2; TRBD1 matches 11 bases. This CDR3 contains 18 residues. Germline V gene data show CDR1 as ENHRY and CDR2 as SYGVKD. The V and J ends lost 2 bases and 4 bases, in that order; junction bases with no gene match: 12. Here the CDR3 DNA reads TGTGCCATCAGTGAGACGAGATCTAAGGACAGGGGGCTCTATGGCTACACCTTC. It specifies CAISETRSKDRGLYGYTF.

V is TRBV27 and J is TRBJ2-3; 9 bases align to TRBD2. CDR1 is MNHEY, CDR2 SMNVEV, per germline (reference sequence). The CDR3 totals 16 residues. The V and J ends lost 6 bases and 2 bases, in that order; junction bases with no gene match: 9. CDR3 sequence: CASSNLAGRVTDTQYF. The CDR3 DNA follows: TGTGCCAGCAGCAACCTAGCGGGGAGAGTCACAGATACGCAGTATTTT.

This chain links TRBV2 with TRBJ1-5; D might be TRBD1 (5 bases). CDR1 SNHLY and CDR2 FYNNEI come from the germline V gene. The V end was cut by 7 bases, the J end by 6 bases, with 19 bases between. The CDR3 contains 15 residues. CDR3 in DNA: TGTGCCAGCAAGTCGGGGGGGGAGGTGGGTCAGCCCCAGCATTTT. Translated, it gives CASKSGGEVGQPQHF.

V usage is TRBV27 and J usage is TRBJ2-4; 8 nucleotides agree with TRBD2. With V trimmed by 5 bases and J by 2 bases, 8 bases remained unmatched. CDR1 is MNHEY, CDR2 SMNVEV, per germline (reference sequence). The CDR3 has 16 amino acids. The CDR3 DNA sequence: TGTGCCAGCAGTCCCCGGGGTAGCGGGACCAAAAACATTCAGTACTTC. The encoded protein is CASSPRGSGTKNIQYF.

CDR3: CAWSVQGALYEQYF. The CDR3, as DNA: TGTGCCTGGAGTGTACAGGGGGCCTTATACGAGCAGTACTTC. The chain is built from TRBV30 and TRBJ2-7, with TRBD1 matching over 9 bases. V was pared by 0 bases and J by 4 bases, with 4 bases of the junction left unmatched. In germline, CDR1 is GTSNPN, CDR2 SVGIG (reference sequence). The CDR3 totals 14 residues.

The table lists this clone with a count of one. The V call is TRBV25-1, the J call TRBJ2-3; D ambiguous. The CDR3 length is 13 residues. Trimming removed 6 bases at V and 8 bases at J, with 15 bases between. Germline CDR1 and CDR2: MGHDK and SYGVNS. The CDR3 sequence: CASSKGQVGTQYF. The CDR3 DNA sequence: TGTGCCAGCAGCAAGGGCCAGGTCGGTACGCAGTATTTT.

On this clone: The sample carries other DNA sequences with the same CDR3. The chain recombines TRBV4-1 with TRBJ2-3, with 7 bases lining up with TRBD2. This CDR3 is built from 15 residues. Losses at the gene ends were 1 base for V and 1 base for J; bases not matched to a gene: 2. CDR1 is MGHRA, CDR2 YSYEKL, per germline. The CDR3 DNA reads as TGCGCCAGCAGCCAAGTGGCGGGGGGCACAGATACGCAGTATTTT. Protein: CASSQVAGGTDTQYF.

This chain connects TRBV28 to TRBJ2-3; D perhaps matches TRBD2 (6 bases). Between the trimmed V and J ends, which lost 3 bases and 2 bases, there was a span of 15 bases. The CDR3 contains 16 residues. Germline V gene lookup returns CDR1 MDHEN and CDR2 SYDVKM. CDR3 sequence (DNA): TGTGCCAGCAGTTTTTTGCGGGGCGCTACCACAGATACGCAGTATTTT. Translated, it gives CASSFLRGATTDTQYF.

The chain couples TRBV4-3 to TRBJ1-1; D not certain. The CDR3 loop spans 13 amino acids. Per the germline V gene, CDR1 is LGHNA and CDR2 is YSLEER. V lost 1 base, J lost 9 bases, and 12 bases lay in between. CDR3 in DNA: TGCGCCAGCAGCCAAGCAGGCTCACGCAAAGCTTTCTTT. This sequence encodes CASSQAGSRKAFF.

The chain uses TRBV30 and TRBJ1-1, with no clear D. This CDR3 has 12 amino acids. The germline gives CDR1 GTSNPN, CDR2 SVGIG (reference sequence). Trimming left V 6 bases short and J 0 bases short, with 8 bases between. The CDR3 DNA reads TGTGCCTGCACGAGGATGAACACTGAAGCTTTCTTT. This gives the protein CACTRMNTEAFF.

The J gene is TRBJ1-4, the V gene TRBV28, with 11 bases fitting TRBD1. Losses at the gene ends were 2 bases for V and 7 bases for J; bases not matched to a gene: 9. CDR1 and CDR2 (germline): MDHEN, SYDVKM. The CDR3 length is 17 residues. The CDR3 sequence is CASSLGTGGALREKLFF. The CDR3 nucleotides read TGTGCCAGCAGTTTAGGGACAGGGGGGGCATTACGTGAAAAACTGTTTTTT.

In its sample, this clone was seen a few times. V usage is TRBV4-1 and J usage is TRBJ2-4; D ambiguous. Trimming took 0 bases from V and 6 from J, leaving 18 bases between them. The CDR3 totals 17 residues. Germline CDR1 is MGHRA and CDR2 is YSYEKL. The CDR3 coding sequence is TGCGCCAGCAGCCAAGATCGCAGCCGTAGTTTAATAAACATTCAGTACTTC. Translated, it gives CASSQDRSRSLINIQYF.

The V gene is TRBV28, the J gene TRBJ1-1; weak D call: TRBD1 (6 bases). This CDR3 is 14 amino acids long. Germline lookup yields CDR1 MDHEN and CDR2 SYDVKM. V shed 5 bases and J shed 5 bases, with 15 bases lying between them. The CDR3 sequence: CASSPPAGATEAFF. CDR3 nucleotides: TGTGCCAGCAGTCCCCCGGCGGGGGCAACTGAAGCTTTCTTT.

The J gene is TRBJ2-2, the V gene TRBV28, with 8 bases identical to TRBD1. The CDR3 is 16 residues long. The ends lost 3 bases at V and 4 bases at J; junction bases unmatched: 7. Germline V lookup: CDR1 MDHEN, CDR2 SYDVKM. Here the CDR3 DNA reads TGTGCCAGCAGTTTGACAGGGGTTACACGCACCGGGGAGCTGTTTTTT. It translates to CASSLTGVTRTGELFF.

This chain uses TRBV5-1 with TRBJ2-1; possible D gene TRBD2, 5 bases. The germline CDR1 and CDR2 sequences are SGHRS and YFSETQ. The CDR3 contains 15 residues. V was pared by 0 bases and J by 7 bases, with 14 bases between. The CDR3 loop reads CASSLAVSRGNEQFF. The CDR3 region has the DNA TGCGCCAGCAGCTTGGCCGTATCTCGGGGAAATGAGCAGTTCTTC.

This sequence joins TRBV7-9 and TRBJ2-3; 8 bases map to TRBD1. V shed 5 bases and J 1 base; nucleotides not matched to a gene: 8. The germline gives CDR1 SEHNR, CDR2 FQNEAQ (reference sequence). This CDR3 is 16 amino acids long. The CDR3 spells CASSQGRGQGTDTQYF. Here the CDR3 DNA reads TGTGCCAGCAGCCAAGGCAGGGGGCAAGGCACAGATACGCAGTATTTT. The variable domain in full, with the rest retrieved from reference TRBV7-9 and TRBJ2-3, is DTGVSQNPRHKITKRGQNVTFRCDPISEHNRLYWYRQTLGQGPEFLTYFQNEAQLEKSRLLSDRFSAERPKGSFSTLEIQRTEQGDSAMYLCASSQGRGQGTDTQYFGPGTRLTVL.

This clone was recorded once. V gene TRBV5-1 combines with J gene TRBJ2-7; 8 bases match TRBD2. The CDR3 spans 16 residues. Trimming took 0 bases from V and 2 from J; bases not matched to a gene: 7. The germline V gene encodes CDR1 SGHRS and CDR2 YFSETQ. In DNA form, the CDR3 reads TGCGCCAGCAGCTTGGGGTTGTTAGCGGGAACCTACGAGCAGTACTTC. The encoded protein is CASSLGLLAGTYEQYF.

V and J are TRBV28 and TRBJ1-3, with TRBD1 matching 8 bases. The CDR3 has 16 amino acids. Losses at the gene ends were 5 bases for V and 4 bases for J; bases not matched to a gene: 10. Germline loops: CDR1 MDHEN, CDR2 SYDVKM. CDR3 DNA: TGTGCCAGCAGTCCACAGGGGGGGACCGCCGGAAACACCATATATTTT. Translation: CASSPQGGTAGNTIYF.

The gene calls are TRBV6-1 and TRBJ2-7; D is unresolved. Germline V CDR1 and CDR2: MNHNS, SASEGT. The CDR3 sequence is 14 residues long. V was cut by 4 bases and J by 2 bases, with 12 bases left in between. The CDR3 spells CASSGSRLPYEQYF. Written as DNA, the CDR3 is TGTGCCAGCAGTGGATCTCGGTTACCCTACGAGCAGTACTTC.

J is TRBJ2-3 and V is TRBV5-1; perhaps D is TRBD1 or TRBD2 (6 bases each). The germline V and J ends were trimmed by 3 bases and 4 bases, with 12 bases remaining between them. Germline V gives CDR1 SGHRS, CDR2 YFSETQ. The CDR3 has 14 residues. CDR3 in amino acids: CASSWGREADTQYF. CDR3 nucleotide sequence: TGCGCCAGCAGCTGGGGGCGGGAAGCAGATACGCAGTATTTT. Complete variable domain (other parts from reference TRBV5-1 and TRBJ2-3): KAGVTQTPRYLIKTRGQQVTLSCSPISGHRSVSWYQQTPGQGLQFLFEYFSETQRNKGNFPGRFSGRQFSNSRSEMNVSTLELGDSALYLCASSWGREADTQYFGPGTRLTVL.

The chain links TRBV30 to TRBJ2-7; possibly TRBD2 for D (6 bases). This CDR3 has 14 residues. V was trimmed by 5 bases and J by 2 bases, leaving 16 bases between them. Germline CDR1 and CDR2: GTSNPN and SVGIG (reference sequence). This CDR3 reads CAWASDSIAYEQYF. CDR3 nucleotides: TGTGCCTGGGCTAGCGACTCAATTGCCTACGAGCAGTACTTC. Full variable domain (outside the CDR3, taken from reference TRBV30 and TRBJ2-7): SQTIHQWPATLVQPVGSPLSLECTVEGTSNPNLYWYRQAAGRGLQLLFYSVGIGQISSEVPQNLSASRPQDRQFILSSKKLLLSDSGFYLCAWASDSIAYEQYFGPGTRLTVT.